These 13 T cell receptor beta chains were all obtained from the same sample, sequenced in a study of T cell responses to AZD1222 COVID-19 vaccine. Profiling relied on immunoSEQ multiplex PCR, and the TCRdb table lists in-frame clones only, not all of them. The data show around 160,000 clones, with around 89% seen just once and roughly 15% held by the top ten. The sample here was peripheral blood, taken on day 0 of AZD1222 vaccination. Receptors originate from an adult in good health.

CDR3 DNA: TGTGCCAGCAGCCAACCACACAGGGGTACCGGGGAGCTGTTTTTT. The encoded protein is CASSQPHRGTGELFF. The V gene is TRBV4-2, the J gene TRBJ2-2; 7 bases match TRBD1. This CDR3 is 15 amino acids long. CDR1 is LGHNA and CDR2 is YNFKEQ in the germline V gene. V shed 2 bases, J shed 5 bases, and the junction held 5 bases outside the gene matches.

The chain employs TRBV6-5 and TRBJ2-1; D not resolved. There are 11 residues in the CDR3. Trimming removed 7 bases from V and 6 bases from J, with 7 bases in between. Germline V lookup: CDR1 MNHEY, CDR2 SVGAGI. CDR3: CASTFINEQFF. In DNA, the CDR3 is TGTGCCAGCACATTTATCAATGAGCAGTTCTTC.

The chain uses TRBV6-5 and TRBJ1-2, with 11 bases aligning to TRBD1. Germline trimming cut 7 bases from V and 5 bases from J; bases unmatched to any gene: 9. This CDR3 contains 15 residues. CDR1 and CDR2 from the germline V gene are MNHEY and SVGAGI. This CDR3 reads CASKEGQGVGYGYTF. DNA for the CDR3: TGTGCCAGCAAAGAGGGACAGGGGGTAGGATATGGCTACACCTTC.

The genes are TRBV5-1 and TRBJ1-1, with D possibly TRBD1 on 6 matching bases. Looked up from germline, CDR1 is SGHRS and CDR2 is YFSETQ. Between the trimmed V and J ends, which lost 4 bases and 1 base, there was a span of 11 bases. The CDR3 runs 14 residues. The CDR3 reads CASSPQQGNTEAFF. The CDR3 DNA reads TGCGCCAGCAGCCCCCAACAGGGGAACACTGAAGCTTTCTTT.

The chain is built from TRBV9 and TRBJ2-4, with D maybe TRBD2 (5 bases). Looked up from germline, CDR1 is SGDLS and CDR2 is YYNGEE. The CDR3 covers 14 residues. V was trimmed by 3 bases and J by 7 bases, leaving 14 bases between them. For the CDR3, the DNA is TGTGCCAGCAGCGCACTAGATTTCAGGAACATTCAGTACTTC. Amino acids: CASSALDFRNIQYF.

V gene TRBV10-3 combines with J gene TRBJ1-6; D gene ambiguous. The CDR3 loop spans 13 amino acids. V was trimmed by 2 bases and J by 5 bases, leaving 4 bases between them. Germline CDR1 is ENHRY and CDR2 is SYGVKD. CDR3 sequence reads: CAISELDNSPLHF. The CDR3 DNA is TGTGCCATCAGTGAGCTCGATAATTCACCCCTCCACTTT.

DNA of the CDR3: TGTGCCAGTAAGACCGGGACAGACTATGGCTACACCTTC. This translates into CASKTGTDYGYTF. The genes are TRBV19 and TRBJ1-2, with 7 bases aligning to TRBD1. Germline trimming cut 7 bases from V and 3 bases from J; bases unmatched to any gene: 5. Looked up from germline, CDR1 is LNHDA and CDR2 is SQIVND (reference sequence). The CDR3 covers 13 residues.

The rearrangement uses TRBV7-3 and TRBJ1-2, with 8 nucleotides matching TRBD1. Germline values: CDR1 SGHTA, CDR2 FQGTGA. This CDR3 has 14 amino acids. V shed 9 bases and J 4 bases; nucleotides not matched to a gene: 10. For the CDR3, the DNA is TGTGCCAGTTCCACGGGACAGGCCTCCTATGGCTACACCTTC. Amino acids: CASSTGQASYGYTF.

This chain uses TRBV6-5 with TRBJ2-2; 8 bases agree with TRBD1. J lost 4 bases, V lost 2 bases, and 3 bases had no gene match. Germline loops: CDR1 MNHEY, CDR2 SVGAGI. This CDR3 comprises 15 residues. CDR3 sequence: CASSYGTGFTGELFF. Here the CDR3 DNA reads TGTGCCAGCAGTTACGGGACAGGTTTCACCGGGGAGCTGTTTTTT.

This clone came up a few times. This chain joins TRBV9 and TRBJ1-1; no definite D call. CDR3 length equals 16 residues. Germline V gene sequence: CDR1 SGDLS, CDR2 YYNGEE. The germline V and J ends were trimmed by 3 bases and 2 bases, with 17 bases remaining between them. For the CDR3, the DNA is TGTGCCAGCAGCGCGAAACCTCCGACGATAAACACTGAAGCTTTCTTT. Amino acid sequence: CASSAKPPTINTEAFF.

V gene TRBV6-1 combines with J gene TRBJ2-5; no clear D. V was trimmed by 2 bases and J by 6 bases, leaving 16 bases between them. The CDR3 length is 15 residues. Germline values: CDR1 MNHNS, CDR2 SASEGT. CDR3 amino acids: CASSELVDLSQTQYF. As DNA, the CDR3 is TGTGCCAGCAGTGAATTGGTGGATTTGAGTCAGACCCAGTACTTC.

This chain links TRBV11-2 with TRBJ1-1; D perhaps matches TRBD1 (5 bases). The CDR3 extends over 16 amino acids. V shed 1 base and J shed 4 bases, with 16 bases lying between them. CDR1 SGHAT and CDR2 FQNNGV come from the germline V gene. The CDR3 sequence is CASSLVGQGSFTEAFF. DNA for the CDR3: TGTGCCAGCAGCTTAGTTGGGCAGGGATCGTTCACTGAAGCTTTCTTT.

This sequence joins TRBV7-2 and TRBJ2-7, with D possibly matching TRBD1 (6 bases). Germline CDR1 and CDR2: SGHTA and FQGNSA. This CDR3 has 14 amino acids. The V end lost 5 bases, the J end lost 3 bases, and 14 bases lay between the germline ends. The CDR3 here is CASSPLGAIYEQYF. The CDR3 DNA follows: TGTGCCAGCAGCCCACTGGGGGCTATCTACGAGCAGTACTTC.